The entry that follows covers one T cell receptor beta chain sequence. Its antigen is currently unknown. Measured with immunoSEQ multiplex PCR; TCRdb has only the in-frame clones, and not every one. Altogether fewer than 150,000 clones are present, 88% being singletons, with the ten largest covering about 3.1%. This specimen comes from a study of T cell responses to AZD1222 COVID-19 vaccine. J was trimmed by 6 bases and V by 3 bases; bases with no gene match: 14. The germline gives CDR1 SGDLS, CDR2 YYNGEE. The CDR3 runs to 16 residues. Broader study findings: Per reports, nearly half of all spike-specific TCRs target regions that are unmutated in variants. Clonal diversity may have been underestimated in mostly white British donors.

The chain recombines TRBV9 with TRBJ1-1; 7 bases are a match to TRBD1. This material consisted of peripheral blood, taken 28 days after the second AZD1222 dose. The TCR comes from an adult who received the AZD1222 COVID-19 vaccine. CDR3 region: CASSARDSIGWSEAFF. CDR3 in DNA: TGTGCCAGCAGCGCGAGGGACAGTATAGGGTGGTCTGAAGCTTTCTTT.